Below, 23 T cell receptor beta chains from the same sample are listed, as sequenced in a study of blood T cell repertoires in COVID-19. The table came from immunoSEQ multiplex PCR; TCRdb's copy has only in-frame clones and leaves some out. Here the sample spans 93,000 or so clones, about 90% being singletons. The specimen was peripheral blood. These receptors were taken from a human donor in a cohort sampled during active COVID-19.

The chain recombines TRBV3-1 (or the pseudogene TRBV3-2) with TRBJ1-2, with TRBD1 identical over 7 bases. Losses at the gene ends were 1 base for V and 5 bases for J; bases not matched to a gene: 4. The CDR3 is made up of 14 amino acids. Germline lookup yields CDR1 LGHDT and CDR2 YNNKEL (reference sequence). This chain's CDR3 is CASSQGPGQYGYTF. The CDR3 nucleotides are TGTGCCAGCAGCCAAGGGCCGGGACAGTATGGCTACACCTTC.

This clone was seen more than once but under ten times. V gene TRBV15 combines with J gene TRBJ2-7; 9 bases are shared with TRBD1. The germline V gene encodes CDR1 LNHNV and CDR2 YYDKDF (reference sequence). V gave up 5 bases and J gave up 1 base; unmatched junction bases: 9. CDR3 size: 16 residues. In DNA form, the CDR3 reads TGTGCCACCAGCGGACCGCCGGGACAGGGTTCCTACGAGCAGTACTTC. Translated, it gives CATSGPPGQGSYEQYF.

This rearrangement joins TRBV28 to TRBJ2-7; a possible D gene is TRBD2 (6 bases). The ends were cut back, 6 bases at V and 0 bases at J, with 18 bases in the middle. The CDR3 extends over 16 amino acids. The germline gives CDR1 MDHEN, CDR2 SYDVKM. As DNA, the CDR3 is TGTGCCAGCAGCTCCCCGGGGCTAGCGTCCTCCTACGAGCAGTACTTC. Translated, it gives CASSSPGLASSYEQYF.

The chain combines TRBV6-5 with TRBJ1-2, with D possibly being TRBD1 (5 bases). Germline CDR1 MNHEY, CDR2 SVGAGI. V lost 5 bases and J lost 1, with 8 bases in between. The CDR3 has 13 amino acids. CDR3 in amino acids: CASSPTVNYGYTF. The CDR3 bases are TGTGCCAGCAGTCCGACAGTTAACTATGGCTACACCTTC.

The J gene is TRBJ2-7, the V gene TRBV11-2; no reliable D call. CDR3 length: 13 residues. Germline V lookup: CDR1 SGHAT, CDR2 FQNNGV. The V end was cut by 1 base, the J end by 2 bases, with 6 bases between. The CDR3 nucleotides are TGTGCCAGCAGCTTAGCTGTTACCTACGAGCAGTACTTC. Its protein is CASSLAVTYEQYF.

The J gene is TRBJ2-7, the V gene TRBV6-1, with TRBD2 matching 10 bases. The germline gives CDR1 MNHNS, CDR2 SASEGT. This CDR3 is 14 amino acids long. Trimming removed 3 bases from V and 7 bases from J; junction bases left unmatched: 6. CDR3 nucleotides: TGTGCCAGCAGTGACCAACTAGCGGGATATGAGCAGTACTTC. Encoded protein: CASSDQLAGYEQYF.

The chain links TRBV28 to TRBJ2-5; 9 nucleotides line up with TRBD2. V shed 5 bases, J shed 5 bases, and the junction held 9 bases outside the gene matches. CDR3 length: 15 amino acids. CDR1 MDHEN and CDR2 SYDVKM come from the germline V gene. CDR3 bases: TGTGCCAGCAGTCCTTGGACTAGCGTGTTGGAGACCCAGTACTTC. As protein: CASSPWTSVLETQYF.

The chain carries TRBV3-1 (or the pseudogene TRBV3-2) and TRBJ1-2; 8 positions match TRBD1. After removal of 5 bases from V and 4 bases from J, the junction contained 12 bases not matched to a gene. Germline CDR1 is LGHDT and CDR2 is YNNKEL (reference sequence). The CDR3 totals 16 residues. The CDR3 loop reads CASSGLGQAVPYGYTF. The CDR3 DNA reads TGTGCCAGCAGCGGATTGGGACAGGCGGTGCCCTATGGCTACACCTTC.

V usage is TRBV11-2 and J usage is TRBJ1-2; D not certain. The CDR3 has 13 residues. Deletions cut 4 bases from V and 0 bases from J, with 6 bases between. CDR1 is SGHAT and CDR2 is FQNNGV in the germline V gene. In DNA, the CDR3 is TGTGCCAGCAGCTCTATAGCTAACTATGGCTACACCTTC. Its translation: CASSSIANYGYTF. Using reference TRBV11-2 and TRBJ1-2 for the parts outside the CDR3, the full variable domain is EAGVAQSPRYKIIEKRQSVAFWCNPISGHATLYWYQQILGQGPKLLIQFQNNGVVDDSQLPKDRFSAERLKGVDSTLKIQPAKLEDSAVYLCASSSIANYGYTFGSGTRLTVV.

In this sample, this clone turned up a few times. The CDR3 DNA reads TGTGCCAGCAGTGAAGCGCTCTGGGGAGGGAATGAGCAGTTCTTC. Translation gives CASSEALWGGNEQFF. V and J are TRBV2 and TRBJ2-1, with 7 bases matching TRBD2. Germline V gene sequence: CDR1 SNHLY, CDR2 FYNNEI. The trim removed 0 bases at V and 7 bases at J, leaving 6 bases unmatched. The CDR3 totals 15 residues.

The chain links TRBV5-4 to TRBJ1-1; D might be TRBD1 (6 bases). This CDR3 contains 14 residues. The V end lost 3 bases, the J end lost 4 bases, and 13 bases lay between the germline ends. CDR1 and CDR2 (germline): SGHNT, YYREEE (reference sequence). The CDR3 region is CASSSYPGATEAFF. The CDR3 DNA is TGTGCCAGCAGCTCCTATCCAGGGGCCACTGAAGCTTTCTTT. Using reference TRBV5-4 and TRBJ1-1 for the parts outside the CDR3, the full variable domain is ETGVTQSPTHLIKTRGQQVTLRCSSQSGHNTVSWYQQALGQGPQFIFQYYREEENGRGNFPPRFSGLQFPNYSSELNVNALELDDSALYLCASSSYPGATEAFFGQGTRLTVV.

The sample holds a few counts of this clone. The chain carries TRBV3-1 (or the pseudogene TRBV3-2) and TRBJ1-5; D gene unclear. CDR1 and CDR2 (germline): LGHDT, YNNKEL (reference sequence). The CDR3 totals 13 residues. The V end lost 0 bases, the J end lost 6 bases, and 6 bases lay between the germline ends. The CDR3 nucleotides read TGTGCCAGCAGCCAAGATGTAGTTCAGCCCCAGCATTTT. Its protein product is CASSQDVVQPQHF.

The chain uses TRBV6-5 and TRBJ1-1; no firm D call. The germline V and J ends were trimmed by 2 bases and 7 bases, with 14 bases remaining between them. The CDR3 has 14 residues. The germline CDR1 and CDR2 sequences are MNHEY and SVGAGI. The CDR3 region has the DNA TGTGCCAGCAGTTACAGGTCAATGGGGAGTGAAGCTTTCTTT. Translation gives CASSYRSMGSEAFF.

V is TRBV5-4 and J is TRBJ2-1; possibly TRBD1 for D (5 bases). Germline values: CDR1 SGHNT, CDR2 YYREEE (reference sequence). Trimming removed 2 bases at V and 10 bases at J, with 19 bases between. CDR3 length equals 15 residues. The CDR3 nucleotides are TGTGCCAGCAGCTTCGGTCCGACAGTTTACGAGGAGCAGTTCTTC. Protein product: CASSFGPTVYEEQFF.

The table lists this clone with a count of one. The chain uses TRBV3-1 (or the pseudogene TRBV3-2) and TRBJ2-5; weak D call: TRBD1 (7 bases). CDR1 LGHDT and CDR2 YNNKEL come from the germline V gene (reference sequence). This CDR3 contains 16 residues. Trimming cost V 9 bases and J 4 bases, with 24 bases left between them. The CDR3 DNA is TGTGCCAGTACTCCTACAGGGGTAGGGGAGGCAGAGACCCAGTACTTC. It codes for CASTPTGVGEAETQYF.

The chain recombines TRBV11-2 with TRBJ2-7; tentative D call: TRBD1 (5 bases). Trimming stripped 1 base from V and 2 bases from J, with 9 bases between. Germline assignment: CDR1 SGHAT and CDR2 FQNNGV. The CDR3 is 14 amino acids. CDR3 sequence reads: CASSLGSGTYEQYF. The CDR3 coding sequence is TGTGCCAGCAGCTTAGGGTCAGGGACCTACGAGCAGTACTTC.

The chain employs TRBV28 and TRBJ2-7, with D uncertain. The V and J ends lost 5 bases and 9 bases respectively, with 23 bases between them. Per germline, CDR1 MDHEN and CDR2 SYDVKM. The CDR3 is made up of 15 amino acids. Written as DNA, the CDR3 is TGTGCCAGCAGTCCCGCAGAGCCCGAAATTCGAGGGCAGTACTTC. It codes for CASSPAEPEIRGQYF.

V usage is TRBV7-6 and J usage is TRBJ2-4; 7 bases agree with TRBD2. The V gene's germline CDR1 is SGHVS and CDR2 FNYEAQ. The V and J ends lost 0 bases and 6 bases, in that order; junction bases with no gene match: 5. There are 15 residues in the CDR3. CDR3 amino acids: CASSLAGGWPNIQYF. The CDR3 nucleotides read TGTGCCAGCAGCTTAGCGGGAGGGTGGCCAAACATTCAGTACTTC.

V usage is TRBV4-1 and J usage is TRBJ1-1, with a weak D call TRBD1 (6 bases). CDR3 size: 15 residues. In germline, CDR1 is MGHRA, CDR2 YSYEKL. V lost 6 bases and J 2 bases, leaving 16 bases between the germline ends. CDR3 loop: CASSNGPGVNTEAFF. As DNA, the CDR3 is TGCGCCAGCAGTAATGGACCAGGGGTTAACACTGAAGCTTTCTTT.

This clone was found a few times. The chain has TRBV7-9 and TRBJ1-2; TRBD1 might be the D (6 bases). Trimming stripped 4 bases from V and 3 bases from J, with 15 bases between. Germline V gene data show CDR1 as SEHNR and CDR2 as FQNEAQ (reference sequence). The CDR3 spans 15 residues. CDR3 nucleotide sequence: TGTGCCAGCAGCTCCGGACAGCTAGGGTACTATGGCTACACCTTC. Protein product: CASSSGQLGYYGYTF.

The chain employs TRBV5-1 and TRBJ1-1; 7 nucleotides align to TRBD1. CDR3 size: 13 residues. Per germline, CDR1 SGHRS and CDR2 YFSETQ. V lost 4 bases to trimming and J lost 6 bases; unmatched junction nucleotides: 6. The CDR3 bases are TGCGCCAGCAGCGCGACAGGGTGGCCTGAAGCTTTCTTT. It specifies CASSATGWPEAFF. Based on the CDR3 plus reference TRBV5-1 and TRBJ1-1, the full variable domain is KAGVTQTPRYLIKTRGQQVTLSCSPISGHRSVSWYQQTPGQGLQFLFEYFSETQRNKGNFPGRFSGRQFSNSRSEMNVSTLELGDSALYLCASSATGWPEAFFGQGTRLTVV.

The chain recombines TRBV28 with TRBJ2-7; 12 bases are a match to TRBD2. Germline values: CDR1 MDHEN, CDR2 SYDVKM. The trim removed 5 bases at V and 7 bases at J, leaving 3 bases unmatched. This CDR3 contains 13 residues. The CDR3 loop reads CASSLTSGGEQYF. The CDR3 DNA follows: TGTGCCAGCAGTCTGACTAGCGGGGGTGAGCAGTACTTC.

The CDR3 DNA is TGCGCCAGCAGCCAAGATGGGCAAGGGGATGAAGCTTTCTTT. Translating it yields CASSQDGQGDEAFF. The chain combines TRBV4-1 with TRBJ1-1, with D perhaps TRBD1 (5 bases). The V gene lost 0 bases and the J gene lost 7 bases, with 12 bases spanning the gap. The CDR3 has 14 amino acids. CDR1 and CDR2 from the germline V gene are MGHRA and YSYEKL.